Described below is a single T cell receptor beta chain sequence and its context. Its antigen target is currently unknown. One base away there is no much larger clone; base qualities are not given. Measured from the cysteine to the phenylalanine, the CDR3 is 17 residues long. The CDR3 DNA has 51 bases and is translated from base 1. CDR1 and CDR2, per the germline V gene, are LGHNA and YNFKEQ. V loses 0 bases at its end and J loses 2 bases; junction bases beyond the gene matches: 6. These data come from a study of T cell changes during pregnancy in multiple sclerosis (dated by TCRdb to the late 2010s). General notes on the study: In women with multiple sclerosis, the researchers looked at how the T cell repertoire shifted as pregnancy progressed.

Receptor amplification or capture employed the immunoSEQ multiplex PCR assay. Here the immuneACCESS table is served through TCRdb, limited to in-frame sequences with V and J called. Missing clones are a known gap in these copies; in checked studies unresolved V genes cover under half, and the rest lacks a known reason. This sample is represented by some 43,000 clones; roughly 93% of them were singletons. The top ten clones comprise roughly 8.1% of the sample. This clonotype was sampled from a female donor with multiple sclerosis, enrolled in a pregnancy study. The sample here was CD8+ T cells from peripheral blood mononuclear cells, taken in the third trimester of pregnancy. The chain is encoded by TRBV4-2 joined to TRBJ2-7; 11 bases in between match TRBD1. The sequence in DNA is TGTGCCAGCAGCCAAGATGCTCCGGGACAGGGGGCCTACGAGCAGTACTTC. The translation is CASSQDAPGQGAYEQYF.